This T cell receptor beta chain was found in a study of T cell repertoires in cytomegalovirus infection. Looking at the study overall: Public TCR beta signatures provided an indication of both CMV infection and a matching HLA type.

In regard to this clonotype: What it binds is not known.

The germline gives CDR1 MNHEY, CDR2 SVGEGT. Trimming took off 2 bases at V and 3 bases at J, with 7 bases between the two ends. This CDR3 has 14 amino acids. TCRdb analysed the reads with MiXCR anew, one entry per CDR3 protein. The sample has hundreds of thousands of distinct CDR3 sequences; approximately 31% are singletons. The study, taken as a whole, reports: Carriers of CMV plus the relevant HLA were identified by cumulative public TCR beta family frequency.

The sequenced sample was cultured CD8+ T cells from PBMCs, obtained from culture after CMV antigen stimulation. This chain links TRBV6-2 or TRBV6-3 with TRBJ2-2; D unclear. The TCR originated in a human donor in good health (CMV status not recorded). Some clones in this sample may be carry-over from other donors' samples. The CDR3 sequence: CASSYPDDTGELFF. CDR3 sequence (DNA): TGTGCCAGCAGTTACCCGGACGACACCGGGGAGCTGTTTTTT.